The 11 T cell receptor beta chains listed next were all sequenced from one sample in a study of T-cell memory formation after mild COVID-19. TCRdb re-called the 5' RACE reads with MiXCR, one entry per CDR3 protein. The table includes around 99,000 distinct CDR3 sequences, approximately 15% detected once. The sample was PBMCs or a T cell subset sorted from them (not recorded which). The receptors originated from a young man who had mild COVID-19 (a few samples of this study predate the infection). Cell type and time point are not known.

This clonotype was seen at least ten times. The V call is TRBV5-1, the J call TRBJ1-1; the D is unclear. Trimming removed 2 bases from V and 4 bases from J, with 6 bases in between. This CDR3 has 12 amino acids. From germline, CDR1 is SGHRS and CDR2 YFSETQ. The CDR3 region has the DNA TGCGCCAGCAGCTTAGTAGGCACTGAAGCTTTCTTT. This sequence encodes CASSLVGTEAFF.

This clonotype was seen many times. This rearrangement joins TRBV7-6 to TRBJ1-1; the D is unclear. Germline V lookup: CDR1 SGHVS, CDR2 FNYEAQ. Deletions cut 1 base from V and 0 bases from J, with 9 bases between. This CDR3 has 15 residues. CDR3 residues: CASSLDGRVNTEAFF. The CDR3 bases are TGTGCCAGCAGCTTAGATGGCCGGGTGAACACTGAAGCTTTCTTT.

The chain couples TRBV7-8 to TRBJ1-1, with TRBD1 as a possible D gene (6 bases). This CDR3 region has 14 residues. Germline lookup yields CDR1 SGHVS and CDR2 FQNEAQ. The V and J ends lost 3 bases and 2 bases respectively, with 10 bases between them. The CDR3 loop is CASSLGTSNTEAFF. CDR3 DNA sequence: TGTGCCAGCAGCTTGGGGACATCCAACACTGAAGCTTTCTTT. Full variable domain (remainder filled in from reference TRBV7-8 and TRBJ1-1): GAGVSQSPRYKVAKRGQDVALRCDPISGHVSLFWYQQALGQGPEFLTYFQNEAQLDKSGLPSDRFFAERPEGSVSTLKIQRTQQEDSAVYLCASSLGTSNTEAFFGQGTRLTVV.

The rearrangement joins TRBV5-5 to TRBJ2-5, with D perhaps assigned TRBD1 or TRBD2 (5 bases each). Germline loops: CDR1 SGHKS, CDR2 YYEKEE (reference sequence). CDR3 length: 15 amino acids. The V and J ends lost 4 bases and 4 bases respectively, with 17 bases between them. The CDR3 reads CASSPAQGAGETQYF. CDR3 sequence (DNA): TGTGCCAGCAGCCCGGCCCAGGGCGCGGGAGAGACCCAGTACTTC.

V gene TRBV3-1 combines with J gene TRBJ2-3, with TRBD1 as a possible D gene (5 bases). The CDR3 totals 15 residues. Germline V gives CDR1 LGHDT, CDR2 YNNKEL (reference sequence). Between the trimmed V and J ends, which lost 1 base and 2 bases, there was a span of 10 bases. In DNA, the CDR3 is TGTGCCAGCAGCCAAGCCAGGGTGGACACAGATACGCAGTATTTT. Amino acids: CASSQARVDTDTQYF.

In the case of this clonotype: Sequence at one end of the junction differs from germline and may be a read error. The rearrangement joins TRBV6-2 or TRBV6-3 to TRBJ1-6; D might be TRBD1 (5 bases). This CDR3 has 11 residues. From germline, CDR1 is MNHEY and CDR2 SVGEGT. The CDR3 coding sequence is TGTGCCAGCGGCCGTGGGACCGACATCTACTTT. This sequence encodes CASGRGTDIYF.

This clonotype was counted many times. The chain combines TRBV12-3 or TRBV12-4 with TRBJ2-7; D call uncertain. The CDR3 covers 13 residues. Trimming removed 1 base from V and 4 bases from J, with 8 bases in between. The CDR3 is CASSLEISYEQYF. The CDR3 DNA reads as TGTGCCAGCAGTTTAGAGATAAGTTACGAGCAGTACTTC.

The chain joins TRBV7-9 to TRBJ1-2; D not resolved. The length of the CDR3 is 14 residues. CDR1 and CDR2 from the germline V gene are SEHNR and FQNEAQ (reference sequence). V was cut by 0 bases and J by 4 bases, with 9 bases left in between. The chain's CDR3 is CASSLAPGGYGYTF. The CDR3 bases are TGTGCCAGCAGCTTAGCCCCAGGCGGCTATGGCTACACCTTC.

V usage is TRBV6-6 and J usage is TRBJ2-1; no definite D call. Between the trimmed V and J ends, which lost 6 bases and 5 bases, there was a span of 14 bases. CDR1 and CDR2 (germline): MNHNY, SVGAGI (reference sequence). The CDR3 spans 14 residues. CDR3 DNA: TGTGCCAGCAGCCTCCCTTGGCAGGACAATGAGCAGTTCTTC. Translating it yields CASSLPWQDNEQFF.

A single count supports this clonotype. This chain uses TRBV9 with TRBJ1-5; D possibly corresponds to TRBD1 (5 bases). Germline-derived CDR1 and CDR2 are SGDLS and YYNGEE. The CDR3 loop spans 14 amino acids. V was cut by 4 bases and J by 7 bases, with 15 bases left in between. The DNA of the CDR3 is TGTGCCAGCAGCTTAGACGGGGGGGAACAGCCCCAGCATTTT. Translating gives CASSLDGGEQPQHF.

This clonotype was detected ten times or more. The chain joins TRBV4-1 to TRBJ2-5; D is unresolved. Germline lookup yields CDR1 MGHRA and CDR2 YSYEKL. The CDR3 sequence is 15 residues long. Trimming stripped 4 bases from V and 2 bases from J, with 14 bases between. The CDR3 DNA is TGCGCCAGCAGCCCCCGTTCGAGCGCTCAAGAGACCCAGTACTTC. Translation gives CASSPRSSAQETQYF.